This T cell receptor beta chain was identified during a study of blood T cell repertoires in COVID-19. CDR3 size: 11 residues. V gave up 7 bases and J gave up 3 bases, with 9 bases separating them. The V gene's germline CDR1 is DFQATT and CDR2 SNEGSKA (reference sequence). Here immunoSEQ multiplex PCR was the method, and the copy in TCRdb shows in-frame clones only, minus some. The data show approximately 200,000 clones, more than 75% seen once. All enrollees were roughly 18 to 89 years old and from about 25 US areas. This TCR derives from a woman aged 30 to 39 who had recovered from COVID-19. V usage is TRBV20-1 and J usage is TRBJ2-5, with D possibly TRBD1 on 6 matching bases. Source material: PBMCs or T cells enriched from blood (not recorded which). CDR3 coding DNA: TGCAGTGGGGACATAGAAGAGACCCAGTACTTC. It is translated as CSGDIEETQYF.